This T cell receptor (beta chain) appears in the sequencing data of a study of identical twins. This clonotype was recorded at least ten times. As yet, its antigen is unknown. MiXCR was run by TCRdb on the 5' RACE reads, yielding one entry per CDR3 protein. The sample has around 370,000 distinct CDR3 sequences, 8.5% to 10% seen once. Healthy Caucasian donors formed the entire cohort. Study-wide points: Out-of-frame alpha sequences common to twins exhibited a surplus of low generation probability. Fewer insertions marked abundant cord blood beta clonotypes; young adult naive trended weakly, memory not at all.

This TCR came from a woman between 50 and 59 years old in good health. The sample was naive T cells sorted from blood.

This CDR3 reads CATLGAGINEQFF. The DNA of the CDR3 is TGCGCCACCCTGGGGGCCGGTATCAATGAGCAGTTCTTC. The chain uses TRBV10-2 and TRBJ2-1; tentatively, D is TRBD1 (6 bases). The CDR3 contains 13 residues. CDR1 and CDR2 from the germline V gene are WSHSY and SAAADI. Trimming took off 10 bases at V and 6 bases at J, with 16 bases between the two ends.